This passage covers 14 T cell receptor beta chains from one sample sequenced in a study of T-cell reconstitution after alpha-beta-depleted transplantation in children. Unique molecular identifiers featured in how the TCRbeta library was prepared. TCRdb redid the calling of the PCR reads with MiXCR, one entry per CDR3 protein. The table shows about 640,000 distinct CDR3 sequences, with 16% occurring only once. Sequenced material: PBMCs from the stem cell graft donor, taken from the stem cell graft. Every receptor here comes from a human donor who donated a stem cell graft to a child with acute myeloid leukemia.

This clonotype was counted ten times or more. V usage is TRBV28 and J usage is TRBJ2-7; 10 bases match TRBD2. From germline, CDR1 is MDHEN and CDR2 SYDVKM. CDR3 length: 14 residues. The V gene end was trimmed by 6 bases and the J gene end by 2 bases; junction bases not matched to a gene: 4. In nucleotides, the CDR3 is TGTGCCAGCAGCTTAGCGGGGGGCGCCTACGAGCAGTACGTC. It is translated as CASSLAGGAYEQYV.

The V and J genes are TRBV11-2 and TRBJ2-1; D gene uncertain. Germline V gene sequence: CDR1 SGHAT, CDR2 FQNNGV. V lost 3 bases, J lost 1 base, and 7 bases lay in between. The CDR3 has 14 residues. In nucleotides, the CDR3 is TGTGCCAGCAGCTTCGAGAATTCCTACAATGAGCAGTTCTTC. Translating gives CASSFENSYNEQFF.

This clonotype was detected ten times or more. This chain joins TRBV20-1 and TRBJ1-1; maybe TRBD1 (6 bases). Germline V CDR1 and CDR2: DFQATT, SNEGSKA (reference sequence). CDR3 size: 15 residues. V dropped 5 bases and J dropped 3 bases, with 19 bases sitting between them. CDR3 DNA: TGCAGTGCTCGCCCATACAGGGAAGGCGACACTGAAGCTTTCTTT. Its protein product is CSARPYREGDTEAFF.

The rearrangement joins TRBV7-2 to TRBJ2-2, with D possibly being TRBD1 (5 bases). Germline values: CDR1 SGHTA, CDR2 FQGNSA. This CDR3 has 15 residues. V was trimmed by 3 bases and J by 6 bases, leaving 14 bases between them. CDR3 DNA sequence: TGTGCCAGCAGCTTGCATTTACAGGATCCCGGGGAGCTGTTTTTT. Its translation: CASSLHLQDPGELFF.

Of note for this clonotype: A junction end diverges from the germline sequence, so it may reflect a read error. The V and J genes are TRBV5-1 and TRBJ2-5; 7 bases line up with TRBD2. Germline CDR1 and CDR2: SGHRS and YFSETQ. This CDR3 spans 16 amino acids. CDR3 in DNA: TGCGCCAGCAGCTTGGGGTTCGGGACGGGGGGAGAGACACAGTACTTC. This gives the protein CASSLGFGTGGETQYF.

The chain couples TRBV24-1 to TRBJ1-5, with 9 bases fitting TRBD1. Germline V gene data show CDR1 as KGHDR and CDR2 as SFDVKD. CDR3 length equals 15 residues. Trimming took 4 bases from V and 6 from J; bases not matched to a gene: 6. Here the CDR3 DNA reads TGTGCCACCAGTGACCCGGGACAGGGTAGTCAGCCCCAGCATTTT. This gives the protein CATSDPGQGSQPQHF.

The chain joins TRBV12-2 to TRBJ1-2. TRBV12-2 is noted as a pseudogene. This CDR3 region has 14 residues. The CDR3 nucleotides read TGTGCAAGTCGCTCTAAGACCTTTCGGAGTGGCTACACCTTC. Amino acids: CASRSKTFRSGYTF.

This clonotype appeared many times. The genes are TRBV6-5 and TRBJ2-2; D unclear. This CDR3 is built from 14 residues. Germline CDR1 MNHEY, CDR2 SVGAGI. V was cut by 1 base and J by 4 bases, with 7 bases left in between. As DNA, the CDR3 is TGTGCCAGCAGTTACTATTTAGGCACCGGGGAGCTGTTTTTT. The encoded protein is CASSYYLGTGELFF.

The rearrangement uses TRBV7-9 and TRBJ2-3, with D uncertain. Germline V gives CDR1 SEHNR, CDR2 FQNEAQ (reference sequence). The CDR3 extends over 15 amino acids. The germline V and J ends were trimmed by 0 bases and 0 bases, with 7 bases remaining between them. The chain's CDR3 is CASSLADGSTDTQYF. CDR3 DNA sequence: TGTGCCAGCAGCTTAGCGGACGGTAGCACAGATACGCAGTATTTT.

The chain is built from TRBV4-3 and TRBJ2-2; no definite D call. Germline loops: CDR1 LGHNA, CDR2 YSLEER. V lost 0 bases and J 5 bases, leaving 13 bases between the germline ends. This CDR3 spans 16 amino acids. CDR3 residues: CASSQDGGVGTGELFF. The CDR3 nucleotides read TGCGCCAGCAGCCAAGACGGCGGAGTAGGGACCGGGGAGCTGTTTTTT.

This clonotype appeared many times. The rearrangement joins TRBV20-1 to TRBJ2-1, with D possibly being TRBD2 (6 bases). The CDR3 spans 15 residues. V was cut by 6 bases and J by 10 bases, with 25 bases left in between. Germline CDR1 reads DFQATT; CDR2 reads SNEGSKA (reference sequence). The CDR3 bases are TGCAGTGCGATGAAGGTCGCGGGGCTTCACAGGGAGCAGTTCTTC. As protein: CSAMKVAGLHREQFF.

At least ten counts were recorded for this clonotype. The chain joins TRBV6-5 to TRBJ2-3; possibly TRBD1 for D (6 bases). Per germline, CDR1 MNHEY and CDR2 SVGAGI. The CDR3 is made up of 17 amino acids. Trimming took off 5 bases at V and 0 bases at J, with 18 bases between the two ends. CDR3 nucleotides: TGTGCCAGCAGTACCTTTAGACAGGCTCCTAGCACAGATACGCAGTATTTT. Amino acids: CASSTFRQAPSTDTQYF.

This chain links TRBV25-1 with TRBJ2-3, with 7 bases lining up with TRBD2. CDR1 and CDR2 from the germline V gene are MGHDK and SYGVNS. There are 17 residues in the CDR3. Germline trimming cut 4 bases from V and 1 base from J; bases unmatched to any gene: 11. The chain's CDR3 is CASSGRGGGYGTDTQYF. Here the CDR3 DNA reads TGTGCCAGCAGTGGGCGGGGCGGGGGATATGGCACAGATACGCAGTATTTT.

A few counts support this clonotype. The rearrangement joins TRBV11-2 to TRBJ1-5; 8 bases fit TRBD1. V lost 5 bases to trimming and J lost 6 bases; unmatched junction nucleotides: 6. Germline lookup yields CDR1 SGHAT and CDR2 FQNNGV. The CDR3 is made up of 14 amino acids. The CDR3 protein is CASSTGQGIQPQHF. The CDR3 bases are TGTGCCAGCAGCACCGGACAGGGAATTCAGCCCCAGCATTTT. Variable domain in full (rest from reference TRBV11-2 and TRBJ1-5): EAGVAQSPRYKIIEKRQSVAFWCNPISGHATLYWYQQILGQGPKLLIQFQNNGVVDDSQLPKDRFSAERLKGVDSTLKIQPAKLEDSAVYLCASSTGQGIQPQHFGDGTRLSIL.